Below are 28 T cell receptor beta chains sequenced from a single sample in a study of T cells in Graves' hyperthyroidism and ophthalmopathy. Amplification yielded TCR beta CDR3 regions, with RNA transcripts as the source. The HTBI set primed first-round TCR CDR3 RT-PCR. TCRdb re-analysed the multiplex PCR reads in MiXCR, keeping a single row per CDR3 protein. The top ten hold less than 55% of the sample, which has under 550,000 distinct CDR3 sequences, just under 20% seen once. The sample comprised blood. The receptor source for this set is a man between 40 and 49 years old with Graves' ophthalmopathy.

This clonotype was seen many times. The chain joins TRBV12-3 or TRBV12-4 to TRBJ1-2, with D unresolved. The CDR3 has 13 residues. V lost 6 bases, J lost 4 bases, and 12 bases lay in between. In DNA, the CDR3 is TGTGCCAGCAGCCTCGGGGATGGCTATGGCTACACCTTC. This encodes CASSLGDGYGYTF.

In this sample, this clonotype turned up many times. The V gene is TRBV6-2 or TRBV6-3, the J gene TRBJ2-1; 12 bases are shared with TRBD2. The CDR3 totals 16 residues. Per the germline V gene, CDR1 is MNHEY and CDR2 is SVGEGT. V was pared by 6 bases and J by 0 bases, with 3 bases of the junction left unmatched. This CDR3 is CASRPSGGASYNEQFF. The CDR3 DNA follows: TGTGCCAGCAGGCCTAGCGGGGGGGCCTCCTACAATGAGCAGTTCTTC.

Turning to this clonotype: It may be a read error: a sequence one base away is much more abundant. The chain has TRBV13 and TRBJ2-1, with 9 nucleotides matching TRBD2. CDR1 is PRHDT, CDR2 FYEKMQ, per germline (reference sequence). The CDR3 sequence is 19 residues long. V was pared by 8 bases and J by 2 bases, with 19 bases of the junction left unmatched. This chain's CDR3 is CASGYPPTGASGTYNEQFF. CDR3 DNA: TGTGCCAGCGGATACCCCCCTACCGGGGCTAGCGGGACCTACAATGAGCAGTTCTTC.

This clonotype has ten or more counts. The rearrangement joins TRBV27 to TRBJ2-7; D perhaps matches TRBD2 (5 bases). Trimming took 6 bases from V and 1 from J, leaving 13 bases between them. Germline V lookup: CDR1 MNHEY, CDR2 SMNVEV (reference sequence). The CDR3 runs to 14 residues. The chain's CDR3 is CASSPGLGSYEQYF. The CDR3 bases are TGTGCCAGCAGCCCCGGACTGGGTTCCTACGAGCAGTACTTC.

The genes are TRBV25-1 and TRBJ2-2, with 7 bases aligning to TRBD1. This CDR3 is built from 14 residues. Germline assignment: CDR1 MGHDK and CDR2 SYGVNS. The ends lost 6 bases at V and 4 bases at J; junction bases unmatched: 5. The CDR3 reads CASSGDSRTGELFF. CDR3 in DNA: TGTGCCAGCAGCGGGGACAGTCGCACCGGGGAGCTGTTTTTT.

This clonotype appeared many times. The CDR3 sequence is CSAPDVLSLADTQYF. The CDR3 DNA follows: TGCAGTGCTCCTGACGTTTTGTCCCTTGCAGATACGCAGTATTTT. This sequence joins TRBV20-1 and TRBJ2-3; D gene uncertain. Germline CDR1 and CDR2: DFQATT and SNEGSKA (reference sequence). The CDR3 runs 15 residues. Trimming stripped 5 bases from V and 4 bases from J, with 19 bases between.

This clonotype has just one count. At one end, the junction sequence differs from germline, possibly due to a read error. The chain uses TRBV11-2 and TRBJ1-4; no firm D call. There are 18 residues in the CDR3. From germline, CDR1 is SGHAT and CDR2 FQNNGV. CDR3 bases: TGCGCCAGCAGCCAAGATCTGGGGATGGTAGCAACTAATGAAAAACTGTTTTTT. The encoded protein is CASSQDLGMVATNEKLFF.

The chain recombines TRBV28 with TRBJ1-1, with a weak D call TRBD1 (5 bases). The V and J ends lost 6 bases and 9 bases respectively, with 17 bases between them. CDR3 length: 13 residues. Per the germline V gene, CDR1 is MDHEN and CDR2 is SYDVKM. CDR3 protein: CASRPGGTWKAFF. The CDR3 DNA follows: TGTGCCAGCAGGCCGGGGGGGACGTGGAAAGCTTTCTTT.

This clonotype was recorded at least ten times. The rearrangement joins TRBV30 to TRBJ1-1; D uncertain. CDR1 is GTSNPN, CDR2 SVGIG, per germline (reference sequence). Trimming cost V 2 bases and J 1 base, with 8 bases left between them. The CDR3 runs to 13 residues. CDR3 sequence reads: CAWSPTSNTEAFF. DNA of the CDR3: TGTGCCTGGAGTCCGACATCGAACACTGAAGCTTTCTTT.

There are a few counts of this clonotype. The V call is TRBV18, the J call TRBJ1-6; D is ambiguous. The CDR3 has 14 amino acids. The V end lost 5 bases, the J end lost 6 bases, and 11 bases lay between the germline ends. Germline values: CDR1 KGHSH, CDR2 LQKENI. CDR3 coding DNA: TGTGCCAGCTCAGTCGGGGAGGGTAATTCACCCCTCCACTTT. Its translation: CASSVGEGNSPLHF.

This clonotype was seen a handful of times. CDR3 DNA sequence: TGTGCCAGCGCATACCCCGGGACGCAAGCCTACGAGCAGTACTTC. Encoded protein: CASAYPGTQAYEQYF. The chain carries TRBV28 and TRBJ2-7, with D perhaps given as TRBD1 or TRBD2 (5 bases each). Germline values: CDR1 MDHEN, CDR2 SYDVKM. The ends were cut back, 8 bases at V and 2 bases at J, with 19 bases in the middle. CDR3 length equals 15 residues. Filled out from reference TRBV28 and TRBJ2-7, the complete variable domain reads DVKVTQSSRYLVKRTGEKVFLECVQDMDHENMFWYRQDPGLGLRLIYFSYDVKMKEKGDIPEGYSVSREKKERFSLILESASTNQTSMYLCASAYPGTQAYEQYFGPGTRLTVT.

This clonotype was counted a few times. The V call is TRBV18, the J call TRBJ2-3; maybe TRBD2 (6 bases). Per germline, CDR1 KGHSH and CDR2 LQKENI. There are 18 residues in the CDR3. V was cut by 1 base and J by 1 base, with 18 bases left in between. CDR3 in amino acids: CASSPRGAAGLGTDTQYF. CDR3 sequence (DNA): TGTGCCAGCTCACCACGAGGGGCGGCGGGGCTAGGCACAGATACGCAGTATTTT.

This sequence joins TRBV2 and TRBJ2-1; 8 bases are shared with TRBD2. The V gene's germline CDR1 is SNHLY and CDR2 FYNNEI. The CDR3 consists of 15 residues. J gave up 6 bases and V 6 bases, and 10 bases lay outside the gene matches. The CDR3 DNA follows: TGTGCCAGCAGACCGGGACTAGGAGGTACCAATGAGCAGTTCTTC. It encodes CASRPGLGGTNEQFF.

This rearrangement joins TRBV5-4 to TRBJ1-2; 11 bases fit TRBD1. From germline, CDR1 is SGHNT and CDR2 YYREEE (reference sequence). CDR3 length: 15 residues. J gave up 5 bases and V 2 bases, and 5 bases lay outside the gene matches. The CDR3 sequence is CASSFRGQGVYGYTF. The CDR3 DNA is TGTGCCAGCAGCTTCCGGGGACAGGGGGTTTATGGCTACACCTTC.

The CDR3 region has the DNA TGTGCCAGCAGCTTACAGCGGGAGTCCTACAATGAGCAGTTCTTC. This codes for CASSLQRESYNEQFF. J is TRBJ2-1 and V is TRBV11-2; the match to TRBD2 covers 8 bases. V was pared by 2 bases and J by 1 base, with 1 base of the junction left unmatched. CDR1 is SGHAT and CDR2 is FQNNGV in the germline V gene. This CDR3 has 15 residues.

This clonotype was recorded at least ten times. The V call is TRBV5-4, the J call TRBJ2-7, with D uncertain. Germline loops: CDR1 SGHNT, CDR2 YYREEE (reference sequence). V lost 4 bases to trimming and J lost 3 bases, with 26 bases between them. The CDR3 is 18 amino acids. The CDR3 region is CASSTDPYGWESVYEQYF. In DNA form, the CDR3 reads TGTGCCAGCAGCACGGATCCATACGGGTGGGAATCGGTCTACGAGCAGTACTTC.

This chain joins TRBV20-1 and TRBJ1-2; 10 nucleotides match TRBD1. The CDR3 spans 12 residues. Germline CDR1 is DFQATT and CDR2 is SNEGSKA (reference sequence). The trim removed 3 bases at V and 8 bases at J, leaving 3 bases unmatched. DNA for the CDR3: TGCAGTGCTAGGGGGACAGGGGAAGGCTACACCTTC. Translated: CSARGTGEGYTF.

This clonotype was found a few times. The CDR3 spells CASSYGTVDQPQHF. For the CDR3, the DNA is TGTGCCAGCAGTTATGGGACAGTGGATCAGCCCCAGCATTTT. This chain joins TRBV28 and TRBJ1-5, with 7 bases aligning to TRBD1. Per the germline V gene, CDR1 is MDHEN and CDR2 is SYDVKM. The CDR3 length is 14 residues. V lost 4 bases and J lost 5; bases outside the gene matches: 5.

This clonotype was detected many times. V is TRBV28 and J is TRBJ2-5; D uncertain. V was pared by 6 bases and J by 6 bases, with 8 bases between. The CDR3 runs to 11 residues. Germline V gene data show CDR1 as MDHEN and CDR2 as SYDVKM. The CDR3 DNA reads TGTGCCAGCAGCAGCAAGAAGACCCAGTACTTC. Translated: CASSSKKTQYF. The full variable domain, in which reference TRBV28 and TRBJ2-5 provide the parts outside the CDR3, is DVKVTQSSRYLVKRTGEKVFLECVQDMDHENMFWYRQDPGLGLRLIYFSYDVKMKEKGDIPEGYSVSREKKERFSLILESASTNQTSMYLCASSSKKTQYFGPGTRLLVL.

The chain couples TRBV4-3 to TRBJ2-3; the D gene could be TRBD1 or TRBD2 (5 bases each). Germline CDR1 and CDR2: LGHNA and YSLEER. Trimming pared 0 bases from V and 5 bases from J, leaving 15 bases between. This CDR3 has 16 residues. CDR3 loop: CASSQDAGAHGDTQYF. DNA for the CDR3: TGCGCCAGCAGCCAAGATGCCGGGGCGCATGGAGATACGCAGTATTTT.

This chain links TRBV11-2 with TRBJ2-7, with TRBD2 identical over 13 bases. The CDR3 extends over 19 amino acids. Germline V gene data show CDR1 as SGHAT and CDR2 as FQNNGV. Germline trimming cut 8 bases from V and 2 bases from J; bases unmatched to any gene: 18. Here the CDR3 reads CASGYPPTGTSGIPYEQYF. CDR3 DNA: TGTGCCAGCGGATACCCCCCTACCGGGACTAGCGGGATTCCCTACGAGCAGTACTTC.

This clonotype was observed at least ten times. V is TRBV5-5 and J is TRBJ2-5; tentatively, D is TRBD1 (5 bases). There are 13 residues in the CDR3. The V and J ends lost 7 bases and 7 bases respectively, with 17 bases between them. CDR1 is SGHKS, CDR2 YYEKEE, per germline (reference sequence). The CDR3 region has the DNA TGTGCCAGCTCAACGGACGGAAGGGGGACCCAGTACTTC. Amino acid sequence: CASSTDGRGTQYF. The full variable domain, its missing parts supplied by reference TRBV5-5 and TRBJ2-5, is DAGVTQSPTHLIKTRGQQVTLRCSPISGHKSVSWYQQVLGQGPQFIFQYYEKEERGRGNFPDRFSARQFPNYSSELNVNALLLGDSALYLCASSTDGRGTQYFGPGTRLLVL.

This clonotype turned up a few times. The V gene is TRBV7-9, the J gene TRBJ1-1, with no clear D. Between the trimmed V and J ends, which lost 5 bases and 5 bases, there was a span of 12 bases. Germline loops: CDR1 SEHNR, CDR2 FQNEAQ (reference sequence). The CDR3 runs to 13 residues. CDR3 in DNA: TGTGCCAGCAGCCGGGCCCTTGGTACTGAAGCTTTCTTT. Protein product: CASSRALGTEAFF.

This clonotype was observed a few times. V is TRBV14 and J is TRBJ2-7; D might be TRBD1 (5 bases). The germline V and J ends were trimmed by 1 base and 3 bases, with 22 bases remaining between them. Germline CDR1 reads SGHDN; CDR2 reads FVKESK. The CDR3 is 18 residues long. This chain's CDR3 is CASSQVGLVFPWVYEQYF. The CDR3 bases are TGTGCCAGCAGCCAAGTGGGGCTAGTCTTCCCCTGGGTCTACGAGCAGTACTTC.

This chain connects TRBV27 to TRBJ1-4, with D uncertain. The CDR3 consists of 14 residues. Looked up from germline, CDR1 is MNHEY and CDR2 is SMNVEV (reference sequence). With 5 bases removed from V and 8 bases from J, the gap between germline ends came to 15 bases. CDR3 DNA: TGTGCCAGCAGTCCCGACCCCTACCAGGAAAAACTGTTTTTT. Amino acids: CASSPDPYQEKLFF.

A single count supports this clonotype. A junction end diverges from the germline sequence, so it may reflect a read error. The rearrangement links TRBV12-3 or TRBV12-4 to TRBJ1-6; 8 bases are a match to TRBD1. The CDR3 is 17 residues long. Here the CDR3 DNA reads TGTGCCAGCAGCCCCTGGGGACAGGTCTCCCATAATTCACCCCTCCACTTT. Translating it yields CASSPWGQVSHNSPLHF.

This clonotype was recorded many times. The rearrangement uses TRBV7-2 and TRBJ2-5; the match to TRBD2 covers 7 bases. Per the germline V gene, CDR1 is SGHTA and CDR2 is FQGNSA. The junction had 9 bases not matched to a gene; V was cut back by 7 bases and J by 1 base. The CDR3 spans 15 residues. The CDR3 loop is CASTLRGGTQETQYF. CDR3 nucleotide sequence: TGTGCCAGCACCCTGAGGGGAGGGACCCAAGAGACCCAGTACTTC.

This clonotype was detected many times. The rearrangement uses TRBV30 and TRBJ1-1, with 7 bases that match TRBD1. V lost 8 bases, J lost 0 bases, and 6 bases stayed unmatched. There are 13 residues in the CDR3. Germline CDR1 GTSNPN, CDR2 SVGIG (reference sequence). In DNA, the CDR3 is TGTGCCGGTGACAGGGCCCTGAACACTGAAGCTTTCTTT. Translation gives CAGDRALNTEAFF.